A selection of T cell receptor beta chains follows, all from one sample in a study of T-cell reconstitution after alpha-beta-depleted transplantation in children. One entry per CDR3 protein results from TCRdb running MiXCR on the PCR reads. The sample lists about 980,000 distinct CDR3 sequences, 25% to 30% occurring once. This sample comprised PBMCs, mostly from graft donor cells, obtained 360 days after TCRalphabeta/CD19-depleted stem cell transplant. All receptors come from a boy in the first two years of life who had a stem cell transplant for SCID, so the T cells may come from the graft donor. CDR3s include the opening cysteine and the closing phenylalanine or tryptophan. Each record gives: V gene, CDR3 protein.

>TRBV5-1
CASSLGQGDFSETQYF
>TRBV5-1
CASSARTGTQNNEQYF
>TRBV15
CATSRGRGPLGGYTF
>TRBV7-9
CASSLTGANGELFF
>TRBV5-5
CASSPGGYETQYF
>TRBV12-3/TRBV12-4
CASSWRVRRGSNQPQHF
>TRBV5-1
CASSPGQSLNTEAFF
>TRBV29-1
CSAAVPGLLGRETQYF
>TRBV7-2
CASSEGVGRRNTEAFF
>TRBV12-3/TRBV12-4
CASSSQGMVGNTEAFF
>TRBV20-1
CSAGSRLRGNEQFF
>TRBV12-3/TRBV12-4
CASSYSLRHEQFF
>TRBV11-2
CASSLEPGDYQTLSSYNEQFF
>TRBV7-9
CASSLIQVSYEQYF
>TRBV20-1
CSARDYLAAQETQYF
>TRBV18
CASSPRLTSGGPTDTQYF
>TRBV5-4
CASSPQTGVYGYTF
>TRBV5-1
CASSRERAEVEQYF
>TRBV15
CATSRDPQETQYF
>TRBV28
CASSLGSDEQYF
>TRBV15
CATRMTGLSSPLHF
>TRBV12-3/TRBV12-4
CASSLLGAGNQPQHF
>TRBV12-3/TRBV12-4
CASSLRAGAGGYTF
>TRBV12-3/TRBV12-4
CASSPRDSRRETQYF
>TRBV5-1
CASSPGQVSYNEQFF
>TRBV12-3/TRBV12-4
CASSFVQGVATEKLFF
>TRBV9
CASSVVRGTDPYFTDTQYF
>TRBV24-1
CATSDSRQANTGELFF
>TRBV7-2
CASSLQATRVAEAFF
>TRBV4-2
CASSQEGLGFEQFF
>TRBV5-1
CASSLGRQGAGNTIYF
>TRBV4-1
CASSQWGHYVEQFF
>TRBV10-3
CAIKEGPSYEQYF
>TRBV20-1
CSASGETYNEQFF
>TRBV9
CASSVVYGNEQFF
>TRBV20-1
CSATRAAPGDIQYF
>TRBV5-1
CASSLVEGGWKKVF
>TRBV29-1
CSVTGRGHQETQYF
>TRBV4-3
CASSQDNWVDTQYF
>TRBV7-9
CASSRTVPSTDTQYF
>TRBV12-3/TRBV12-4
CASTRMTPSYNEQFF
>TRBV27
CASSTRESQPQHF
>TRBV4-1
CASSQATGVDTQYF
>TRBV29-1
CSVVGRYTDTQYF